These T cell receptor beta chains were read from a single sample in a study of cytotoxic CD8 clonotypes in ibrutinib-treated CLL. TCRdb keeps only in-frame clones here, not all; method: immunoSEQ multiplex PCR. The sample lists 150,000 or so clones, about 88% occurring once. Sequences were derived from PBMCs, sampled at disease progression, from a patient treated with ibrutinib. The receptors were gathered from a human donor with chronic lymphocytic leukemia. Each CDR3 is given with its conserved first and last residue. Fields, in order: V gene, J gene, D gene, clone size, CDR3 protein, CDR3 DNA. A D gene is named only where the DNA matches it firmly. Some rows have no size entry. The others give once, few or many, or a class for an expanded clone.

>TRBV12-5|TRBJ2-2|TRBD2|once
CASRLAGDGELFF
TGTGCTAGCAGACTAGCGGGAGACGGGGAGCTGTTTTTT
>TRBV9|TRBJ1-1|-|-
CASSSGETHTEAFF
TGTGCCAGCAGCTCAGGGGAAACGCACACTGAAGCTTTCTTT
>TRBV18|TRBJ2-1|-|-
CASSPPEGHVFNEQFF
TGTGCCAGCTCACCACCCGAGGGCCATGTTTTTAATGAGCAGTTCTTC
>TRBV27|TRBJ2-5|TRBD2|-
CASSSGLAGYQETQYF
TGTGCCAGCAGTTCTGGACTAGCGGGGTACCAAGAGACCCAGTACTTC
>TRBV7-9|TRBJ2-7|TRBD2|once
CASSLVGTSAYEQYF
TGTGCCAGCAGCTTAGTCGGGACTAGCGCCTACGAGCAGTACTTC
>TRBV7-9|TRBJ1-1|-|once
CASSSITGLMNTEAFF
TGTGCCAGCAGCTCAATAACAGGGTTGATGAACACTGAAGCTTTCTTT
>TRBV6-5|TRBJ2-7|-|-
CASTGPSYEQYF
TGTGCCAGCACAGGGCCATCCTACGAGCAGTACTTC
>TRBV19|TRBJ2-1|TRBD2|-
CASSGTSGSQGEQFF
TGTGCCAGTTCCGGGACTAGCGGGAGTCAAGGGGAGCAGTTCTTC
>TRBV9|TRBJ1-5|-|once
CASSVGGLGQPQHF
TGTGCCAGCAGCGTAGGGGGTCTTGGGCAGCCCCAGCATTTT
>TRBV28|TRBJ2-1|TRBD2|-
CASSDPRTSGDNEQFF
TGTGCCAGCAGCGACCCCCGGACTAGCGGGGACAATGAGCAGTTCTTC
>TRBV7-9|TRBJ1-2|-|-
CASRAQGVGYGYTF
TGTGCCAGCAGAGCGCAGGGCGTCGGCTATGGCTACACCTTC
>TRBV6-6|TRBJ2-7|TRBD1|-
CASSGQIDYEQYF
TGTGCCAGTTCGGGACAGATAGACTACGAGCAGTACTTC
>TRBV7-2|TRBJ2-1|TRBD2|-
CATSLAGGNEQFF
TGTGCCACCTCACTAGCGGGAGGCAATGAGCAGTTCTTC
>TRBV5-1|TRBJ2-7|-|few
CASDSRTPTGDSIYEQYF
TGCGCCAGCGACTCCCGAACGCCGACGGGGGACAGTATCTACGAGCAGTACTTC
>TRBV7-8|TRBJ2-7|-|once
CASTQMVGAGSYEQYF
TGTGCCAGCACCCAAATGGTGGGGGCGGGCTCCTACGAGCAGTACTTC
>TRBV14|TRBJ2-3|TRBD2|-
CASSREGTSIDTQYF
TGTGCCAGCAGCCGTGAAGGGACTAGTATTGATACGCAGTATTTT
>TRBV28|TRBJ1-4|-|-
CASSLWFGTNEKLFF
TGTGCCAGCAGTTTATGGTTTGGAACTAATGAAAAACTGTTTTTT
>TRBV5-4|TRBJ2-1|-|-
CASSNKGDYNEQFF
TGTGCCAGCAGCAACAAGGGAGACTACAATGAGCAGTTCTTC
>TRBV2|TRBJ2-7|-|-
CASGRDSFSEQYF
TGTGCCAGTGGCCGGGACTCCTTTTCCGAGCAGTACTTC
>TRBV11-1|TRBJ2-3|TRBD2|-
CASSLVGLQYF
TGTGCCAGCAGCTTGGTGGGACTACAGTATTTT
>TRBV5-1|TRBJ1-5|-|-
CASSLLSGDQPQHF
TGCGCCAGCAGCTTACTATCCGGGGATCAGCCCCAGCATTTT
>TRBV18|TRBJ1-4|-|-
CASSYTPGFNEKLFF
TGTGCCAGCTCCTACACCCCAGGGTTTAATGAAAAACTGTTTTTT
>TRBV18|TRBJ1-4|-|-
CASSPYHGPTTNEKLFF
TGTGCCAGCTCACCATATCACGGACCCACAACTAATGAAAAACTGTTTTTT
>TRBV4-1|TRBJ1-5|-|-
CASSPEAGLPQHF
TGCGCCAGCAGCCCCGAGGCCGGTCTGCCCCAGCATTTT
>TRBV9|TRBJ2-2|TRBD1|-
CASSAGTANTGELFF
TGTGCCAGCAGCGCCGGGACAGCGAACACCGGGGAGCTGTTTTTT
>TRBV18|TRBJ2-2|-|once
CASSYDRRWNTGELFF
TGTGCCAGCTCTTACGACCGCAGATGGAACACCGGGGAGCTGTTTTTT
>TRBV6-1|TRBJ2-7|TRBD2|-
CASSEASAGGYEQYF
TGTGCCAGCAGTGAAGCTTCAGCGGGGGGCTACGAGCAGTACTTC
>TRBV5-1|TRBJ2-7|TRBD2|-
CASSPRTSEFHEQYF
TGCGCCAGCAGCCCCCGGACTAGCGAATTCCACGAGCAGTACTTC
>TRBV11-2|TRBJ2-3|-|-
CASSLVASTDTQYF
TGTGCCAGCAGCTTAGTCGCTAGCACAGATACGCAGTATTTT
>TRBV28|TRBJ1-5|TRBD1|-
CASSLSGTGANQPQHF
TGTGCCAGCAGTTTATCCGGGACAGGGGCCAATCAGCCCCAGCATTTT
>TRBV7-8|TRBJ1-2|TRBD1|-
CASSGPGQHYGYTF
TGTGCCAGCAGCGGTCCGGGACAGCACTATGGCTACACCTTC
>TRBV25-1|TRBJ2-5|TRBD1|-
CASEGTGHQETQYF
TGTGCCAGCGAGGGGACAGGGCACCAAGAGACCCAGTACTTC
>TRBV5-5|TRBJ1-5|-|-
CASSLAPPGGQPQHF
TGTGCCAGCAGCTTGGCCCCCCCAGGAGGTCAGCCCCAGCATTTT
>TRBV5-6|TRBJ2-1|TRBD1|-
CASSFRTATGSPYNEQFF
TGTGCCAGCAGCTTTAGGACCGCGACAGGGTCCCCCTACAATGAGCAGTTCTTC
>TRBV4-1|TRBJ1-5|-|-
CASSQGWIGVSQPQHF
TGCGCCAGCAGCCAAGGTTGGATAGGGGTAAGTCAGCCCCAGCATTTT
>TRBV6-1|TRBJ2-2|TRBD2|-
CASYLAGVNTGELFF
TGTGCCAGCTATCTGGCGGGGGTGAACACCGGGGAGCTGTTTTTT
>TRBV7-8|TRBJ1-4|-|once
CASSLAGVTNEKLFF
TGTGCCAGCAGCTTAGCGGGGGTAACTAATGAAAAACTGTTTTTT
>TRBV7-9|TRBJ1-3|-|-
CASSLAGGESTIYF
TGTGCCAGCAGCTTAGCCGGAGGGGAAAGCACCATATATTTT
>TRBV2|TRBJ1-6|-|-
CASSGQRSYNSPLHF
TGTGCCAGCAGTGGCCAGCGCTCCTATAATTCACCCCTCCACTTT
>TRBV7-9|TRBJ2-7|-|-
CASSSPLTPTEQYF
TGTGCCAGCAGCTCCCCACTGACCCCGACCGAGCAGTACTTC
>TRBV9|TRBJ1-2|-|few
CASSVGHVYGYTF
TGTGCCAGCAGCGTAGGGCATGTGTATGGCTACACCTTC
>TRBV5-5|TRBJ2-7|-|-
CASSLVTVSSYEQYF
TGTGCCAGCAGCTTGGTTACGGTGAGCTCCTACGAGCAGTACTTC
>TRBV5-1|TRBJ2-3|-|-
CASSLRRDGRTDTQYF
TGCGCCAGCAGCTTGAGGCGGGACGGTCGGACAGATACGCAGTATTTT
>TRBV19|TRBJ1-1|-|-
CASSTLSGTVNTEAFF
TGTGCCAGTAGTACGTTATCCGGGACGGTGAACACTGAAGCTTTCTTT
>TRBV4-3|TRBJ2-5|-|-
CASSQAAGGWETQYF
TGCGCCAGCAGCCAAGCTGCAGGGGGGTGGGAGACCCAGTACTTC
>TRBV7-9|TRBJ1-2|-|-
CASSLVRGEDGYTF
TGTGCCAGCAGCTTAGTGCGGGGTGAGGACGGCTACACCTTC
>TRBV7-2|TRBJ2-3|-|once
CASSLSHSTDTQYF
TGTGCCAGCAGCTTATCTCATAGCACAGATACGCAGTATTTT
>TRBV7-3|TRBJ1-5|-|few
CASSVGPNQPQHF
TGTGCCAGCAGTGTGGGGCCGAATCAGCCCCAGCATTTT
>TRBV19|TRBJ1-1|TRBD1|-
CASSLDRVTEAFF
TGTGCCAGTAGCCTGGACAGGGTCACTGAAGCTTTCTTT
>TRBV30|TRBJ2-1|TRBD2|-
CAWTVRLAAYNEQFF
TGTGCCTGGACCGTAAGACTAGCGGCTTACAATGAGCAGTTCTTC
>TRBV2|TRBJ2-1|-|-
CASSEYHEQFF
TGTGCCAGCAGTGAATACCATGAGCAGTTCTTC
>TRBV7-2|TRBJ1-5|TRBD1|-
CASSSGQGIGQPQHF
TGTGCCAGCAGCTCCGGACAGGGGATTGGGCAGCCCCAGCATTTT
>TRBV2|TRBJ2-1|-|few
CASNGDEQFF
TGTGCCAGCAATGGAGATGAGCAGTTCTTC
>TRBV18|TRBJ2-1|-|-
CASSPPPSKKTDNEQFF
TGTGCCAGCTCACCTCCTCCGTCAAAGAAGACAGACAATGAGCAGTTCTTC
>TRBV7-3|TRBJ2-2|-|-
CASSLTGQNTGELFF
TGTGCCAGCAGCCTAACGGGGCAGAACACCGGGGAGCTGTTTTTT
>TRBV5-4|TRBJ1-2|-|once
CASSRGTLGRANYGYTF
TGTGCCAGCAGCAGAGGGACACTGGGACGGGCTAACTATGGCTACACCTTC
>TRBV5-4|TRBJ2-3|TRBD1|once
CASSSRQGSTDTQYF
TGTGCCAGCAGCTCCAGACAGGGAAGCACAGATACGCAGTATTTT
>TRBV6-1|TRBJ1-2|-|-
CASSPTNYGYTF
TGTGCCAGCAGTCCTACCAACTATGGCTACACCTTC